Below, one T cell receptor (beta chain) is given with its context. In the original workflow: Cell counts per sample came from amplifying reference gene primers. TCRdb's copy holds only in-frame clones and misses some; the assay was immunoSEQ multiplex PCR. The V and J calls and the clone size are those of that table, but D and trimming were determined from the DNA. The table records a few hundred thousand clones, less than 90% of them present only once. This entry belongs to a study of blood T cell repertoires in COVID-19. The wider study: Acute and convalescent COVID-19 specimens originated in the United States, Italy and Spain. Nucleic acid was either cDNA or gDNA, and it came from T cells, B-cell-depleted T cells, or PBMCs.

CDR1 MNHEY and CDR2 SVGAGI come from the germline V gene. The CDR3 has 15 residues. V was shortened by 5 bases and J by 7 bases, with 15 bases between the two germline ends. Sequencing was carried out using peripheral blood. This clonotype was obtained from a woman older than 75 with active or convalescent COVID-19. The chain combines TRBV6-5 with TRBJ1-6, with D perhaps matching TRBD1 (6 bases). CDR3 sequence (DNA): TGTGCCAGCAGTACCCAGGGAGGGGGGAATTCACCCCTCCACTTT. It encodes CASSTQGGGNSPLHF.